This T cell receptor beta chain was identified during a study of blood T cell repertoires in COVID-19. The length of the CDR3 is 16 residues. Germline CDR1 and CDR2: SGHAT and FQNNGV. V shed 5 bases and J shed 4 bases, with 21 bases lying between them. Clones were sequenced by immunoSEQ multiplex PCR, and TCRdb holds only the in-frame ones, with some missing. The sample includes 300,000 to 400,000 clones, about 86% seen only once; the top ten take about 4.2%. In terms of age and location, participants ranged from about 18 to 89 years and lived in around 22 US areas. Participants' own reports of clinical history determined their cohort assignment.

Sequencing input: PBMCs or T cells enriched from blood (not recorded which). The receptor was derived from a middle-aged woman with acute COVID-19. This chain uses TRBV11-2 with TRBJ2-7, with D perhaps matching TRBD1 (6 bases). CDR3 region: CASSPRTGTQPYEQYF. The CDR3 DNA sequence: TGTGCCAGCAGCCCCCGAACCGGGACACAGCCATACGAGCAGTACTTC. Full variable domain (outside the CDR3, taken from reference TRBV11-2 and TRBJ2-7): EAGVAQSPRYKIIEKRQSVAFWCNPISGHATLYWYQQILGQGPKLLIQFQNNGVVDDSQLPKDRFSAERLKGVDSTLKIQPAKLEDSAVYLCASSPRTGTQPYEQYFGPGTRLTVT.